This TCR beta chain was sequenced in a study of cytomegalovirus exposure and HLA in healthy donors. Points from the study as a whole: Cytomegalovirus association was assigned to about 150 TCR beta chains. Later on, a genetic analysis was performed. It linked a missense variant in DCLRE1C with V- and J-gene trimming of TCR beta. According to reports, the classifier identified cytomegalovirus status with high specificity and sensitivity. Data from an earlier analysis indicated that most TCR beta V segments were productive either about 87% or about 30% of the time.

Notes on this clone: Its antigen is not known.

CDR1 and CDR2 from the germline V gene are SGHTA and FQGNSA. The CDR3 totals 15 residues. V lost 5 bases and J lost 2, with 15 bases in between. Researchers ran the PCR with 60 Vbeta and 13 Jbeta primers. The data were produced by immunoSEQ multiplex PCR, yet TCRdb's version contains in-frame clones alone and is incomplete. Of about 180,000 clones in the sample, roughly 83% were seen once. The sequence was obtained from a man aged 25 to 45 in good health and CMV-seronegative. Source material: PBMCs. The J gene is TRBJ2-5, the V gene TRBV7-2; possible D gene TRBD1, 6 bases. CDR3 nucleotide sequence: TGTGCCAGCAGCCTGTATCACGGACAGCAAGAGACCCAGTACTTC. Encoded protein: CASSLYHGQQETQYF.